This entry lists 25 T cell receptor beta chains sequenced from one sample in a study of T cells after yellow fever vaccination. A single record per CDR3 protein comes from TCRdb applying MiXCR to the 5' RACE reads. The sample consists of about 210,000 distinct CDR3 sequences, less than 3.5% of them appearing once. The sequencing used CD4+ T cells sorted from PBMCs, collected 10 days after the yellow fever booster vaccination. The receptors originated from a man aged 18-30 years who received the YFV17D yellow fever vaccine.

Many counts were recorded for this clonotype. The J gene is TRBJ2-2, the V gene TRBV7-8; tentatively, D is TRBD2 (7 bases). Germline V gene data show CDR1 as SGHVS and CDR2 as FQNEAQ. Trimming took off 5 bases at V and 3 bases at J, with 19 bases between the two ends. There are 17 residues in the CDR3. This chain's CDR3 is CASSPRRGGVDTGELFF. CDR3 in DNA: TGTGCCAGCAGCCCTAGGAGGGGGGGAGTGGACACCGGGGAGCTGTTTTTT.

There are many counts of this clonotype. The chain joins TRBV6-5 to TRBJ2-3; D is ambiguous. The ends were cut back, 2 bases at V and 6 bases at J, with 9 bases in the middle. CDR1 and CDR2 from the germline V gene are MNHEY and SVGAGI. The CDR3 is 13 amino acids. CDR3 DNA sequence: TGTGCCAGCAGTTACCCTGCCGCCGATACGCAGTATTTT. Protein product: CASSYPAADTQYF.

This clonotype has at least ten counts. The chain links TRBV29-1 to TRBJ2-1; 13 bases match TRBD2. V dropped 6 bases and J dropped 5; count of bases not matched to a gene: 4. The length of the CDR3 is 14 residues. Germline CDR1 SQVTM, CDR2 ANQGSEA. This CDR3 is CSVAGTSGDNEQFF. The CDR3 nucleotides are TGCAGCGTCGCCGGGACTAGCGGGGACAATGAGCAGTTCTTC.

This clonotype was seen only a few times. The genes are TRBV5-1 and TRBJ2-1; TRBD1 agrees at 8 bases. There are 16 residues in the CDR3. CDR1 is SGHRS and CDR2 is YFSETQ in the germline V gene. V gave up 7 bases and J gave up 2 bases; unmatched junction bases: 11. This chain's CDR3 is CASGLMPGGAYNEQFF. The CDR3 DNA reads as TGCGCCAGCGGGCTCATGCCAGGGGGCGCCTACAATGAGCAGTTCTTC. Drawing the rest from reference TRBV5-1 and TRBJ2-1, the complete variable domain is KAGVTQTPRYLIKTRGQQVTLSCSPISGHRSVSWYQQTPGQGLQFLFEYFSETQRNKGNFPGRFSGRQFSNSRSEMNVSTLELGDSALYLCASGLMPGGAYNEQFFGPGTRLTVL.

This clonotype is labeled medium-sized (0.01 to 0.1%). The V call is TRBV20-1, the J call TRBJ2-5; D call uncertain. Germline V gene sequence: CDR1 DFQATT, CDR2 SNEGSKA (reference sequence). The CDR3 loop spans 15 amino acids. The V and J ends lost 0 bases and 3 bases respectively, with 14 bases between them. CDR3: CSARDLRQAEETQYF. The CDR3 nucleotides are TGCAGTGCTAGAGATCTGAGGCAGGCCGAAGAGACCCAGTACTTC.

Many counts were recorded for this clonotype. The CDR3 DNA follows: TGTGCCAGCAGCCGGGACAGGGGGACGGAGACCCAGTACTTC. Amino acids: CASSRDRGTETQYF. The rearrangement links TRBV7-2 to TRBJ2-5; 11 bases are a match to TRBD1. V lost 5 bases and J lost 5; bases outside the gene matches: 4. Germline loops: CDR1 SGHTA, CDR2 FQGNSA. The CDR3 length is 14 residues.

The genes are TRBV20-1 and TRBJ2-2; tentatively, D is TRBD1 (6 bases). The germline V gene encodes CDR1 DFQATT and CDR2 SNEGSKA (reference sequence). The CDR3 length is 16 residues. Trimming removed 3 bases at V and 0 bases at J, with 14 bases between. As DNA, the CDR3 is TGCAGTGCTAGTTTCCACGGACAGCCGAACACCGGGGAGCTGTTTTTT. Protein product: CSASFHGQPNTGELFF.

This clonotype was observed at least ten times. The V and J genes are TRBV6-6 and TRBJ1-2; D unresolved. The CDR3 is made up of 13 amino acids. Germline V gene lookup returns CDR1 MNHNY and CDR2 SVGAGI (reference sequence). The V end was cut by 8 bases, the J end by 1 base, with 11 bases between. CDR3 nucleotides: TGTGCCAGCGGTTTAGGGATTAACTATGGCTACACCTTC. This translates into CASGLGINYGYTF.

The V gene is TRBV30, the J gene TRBJ2-1, with TRBD2 matching 8 bases. With 2 bases clipped from V and 7 bases from J, the junction kept 4 bases outside the gene matches. The germline gives CDR1 GTSNPN, CDR2 SVGIG (reference sequence). The CDR3 contains 13 residues. The CDR3 here is CAWSRGGQNEQFF. The CDR3 DNA follows: TGTGCCTGGAGTCGGGGGGGCCAAAATGAGCAGTTCTTC. Filled out from reference TRBV30 and TRBJ2-1, the complete variable domain reads SQTIHQWPATLVQPVGSPLSLECTVEGTSNPNLYWYRQAAGRGLQLLFYSVGIGQISSEVPQNLSASRPQDRQFILSSKKLLLSDSGFYLCAWSRGGQNEQFFGPGTRLTVL.

The sample holds a few counts of this clonotype. The chain is built from TRBV6-2 or TRBV6-3 and TRBJ1-1; 8 positions match TRBD1. Germline trimming cut 6 bases from V and 8 bases from J; bases unmatched to any gene: 14. The germline V gene encodes CDR1 MNHEY and CDR2 SVGEGT. The CDR3 is 15 residues long. The CDR3 is CASSNIRWGTGEAFF. CDR3 bases: TGTGCCAGCAGCAATATCCGTTGGGGGACAGGAGAAGCTTTCTTT.

The gene calls are TRBV12-3 or TRBV12-4 and TRBJ2-7, with D perhaps matching TRBD1 (6 bases). Between the trimmed V and J ends, which lost 1 base and 3 bases, there was a span of 16 bases. This CDR3 contains 16 residues. The CDR3 nucleotides are TGTGCCAGCAGTTTAGGTGACAGGCGGTCGGGCTACGAGCAGTACGTC. Translating it yields CASSLGDRRSGYEQYV.

This clonotype came up many times. The chain uses TRBV6-6 and TRBJ1-6, with 12 bases fitting TRBD1. The CDR3 extends over 15 amino acids. Germline V CDR1 and CDR2: MNHNY, SVGAGI (reference sequence). Trimming at V came to 2 bases and at J to 9 bases, leaving 2 bases not matched to a gene. The CDR3 sequence: CASSYRGQGASPLHF. The CDR3 DNA reads as TGTGCCAGCAGTTACCGGGGACAGGGGGCTTCACCCCTCCACTTT.

The rearrangement uses TRBV4-3 and TRBJ1-2; no clear D gene. Per the germline V gene, CDR1 is LGHNA and CDR2 is YSLEER. Trimming pared 4 bases from V and 3 bases from J, leaving 9 bases between. The CDR3 is 13 residues long. The CDR3 loop reads CASSRERDYGYTF. CDR3 coding DNA: TGCGCCAGCAGCCGAGAGAGGGACTATGGCTACACCTTC.

This clonotype was seen a handful of times. J is TRBJ2-2 and V is TRBV7-2; D gene uncertain. Between the trimmed V and J ends, which lost 1 base and 0 bases, there was a span of 9 bases. The CDR3 is 16 amino acids. Germline values: CDR1 SGHTA, CDR2 FQGNSA. The CDR3 DNA is TGTGCCAGCAGCTTAGACCAGGCGTCGAACACCGGGGAGCTGTTTTTT. Translating gives CASSLDQASNTGELFF.

The table lists this clonotype with a few counts. The genes are TRBV7-2 and TRBJ2-5, with 7 bases fitting TRBD2. CDR1 SGHTA and CDR2 FQGNSA come from the germline V gene. V lost 5 bases to trimming and J lost 4 bases; unmatched junction nucleotides: 10. The CDR3 is 15 amino acids. CDR3 DNA: TGTGCCAGCAGCGTTCAGCCGGGACTACCAGAGACCCAGTACTTC. Protein product: CASSVQPGLPETQYF.

Many counts were recorded for this clonotype. This chain uses TRBV29-1 with TRBJ1-5; D unclear. CDR1 and CDR2 from the germline V gene are SQVTM and ANQGSEA. The CDR3 has 12 amino acids. Trimming removed 4 bases from V and 7 bases from J, with 11 bases in between. As DNA, the CDR3 is TGCAGCGTTGGAGAGAGGGAACAGCCCCAGCATTTT. This sequence encodes CSVGEREQPQHF.

This clonotype showed up many times. The rearrangement uses TRBV5-1 and TRBJ1-2; no definite D call. Trimming removed 4 bases at V and 0 bases at J, with 16 bases between. Germline V CDR1 and CDR2: SGHRS, YFSETQ. This CDR3 comprises 16 residues. The chain's CDR3 is CASSDIPGDPNYGYTF. In DNA form, the CDR3 reads TGCGCCAGCAGCGACATCCCAGGAGACCCTAACTATGGCTACACCTTC.

This clonotype came up many times. The rearrangement joins TRBV19 to TRBJ2-5; 7 positions match TRBD1. V lost 6 bases, J lost 3 bases, and 7 bases stayed unmatched. Germline V lookup: CDR1 LNHDA, CDR2 SQIVND (reference sequence). CDR3 size: 14 residues. CDR3 loop: CASSLDRVEETQYF. For the CDR3, the DNA is TGTGCCAGTAGCCTAGACAGGGTCGAAGAGACCCAGTACTTC.

V is TRBV12-3 or TRBV12-4 and J is TRBJ2-3; 7 nucleotides align to TRBD1. The CDR3 consists of 12 residues. V lost 6 bases, J lost 10 bases, and 7 bases stayed unmatched. Here the CDR3 reads CASSEYQGAQYF. The CDR3 coding sequence is TGTGCCAGCAGCGAATATCAGGGGGCGCAGTATTTT.

The sample holds many counts of this clonotype. The CDR3 sequence: CASSQDIWTGRDYGYTF. The DNA for the CDR3 is TGTGCCAGCAGCCAAGATATATGGACAGGGAGAGACTATGGCTACACCTTC. The V call is TRBV3-1, the J call TRBJ1-2; 8 nucleotides align to TRBD1. This CDR3 comprises 17 residues. CDR1 LGHDT and CDR2 YNNKEL come from the germline V gene (reference sequence). V shed 0 bases and J 3 bases; nucleotides not matched to a gene: 9. Filled out from reference TRBV3-1 and TRBJ1-2, the complete variable domain reads DTAVSQTPKYLVTQMGNDKSIKCEQNLGHDTMYWYKQDSKKFLKIMFSYNNKELIINETVPNRFSPKSPDKAHLNLHINSLELGDSAVYFCASSQDIWTGRDYGYTFGSGTRLTVV.

This clonotype has a count of ten or more. V gene TRBV11-1 combines with J gene TRBJ2-5; D gene ambiguous. This CDR3 comprises 14 residues. V gave up 0 bases and J gave up 5 bases, with 10 bases separating them. The germline V gene has CDR1 SGHAT and CDR2 FQDESV (reference sequence). In DNA form, the CDR3 reads TGTGCCAGCAGCTTAGCCCTAGGGTACGAGACCCAGTACTTC. It codes for CASSLALGYETQYF.

This clonotype was picked up a small number of times. This rearrangement joins TRBV15 to TRBJ1-2; 7 nucleotides line up with TRBD1. Germline-derived CDR1 and CDR2 are LNHNV and YYDKDF (reference sequence). There are 15 residues in the CDR3. J was trimmed by 4 bases and V by 8 bases; bases with no gene match: 13. The CDR3 loop reads CATGITGVNRYGYTF. The CDR3 DNA sequence: TGTGCCACCGGAATTACAGGGGTGAATCGCTATGGCTACACCTTC.

This clonotype was counted only a few times. The genes are TRBV24-1 and TRBJ1-5; D uncertain. The CDR3 length is 11 residues. CDR1 is KGHDR and CDR2 is SFDVKD in the germline V gene. Trimming took 9 bases from V and 8 from J, leaving 10 bases between them. Written as DNA, the CDR3 is TGTGCCACCCCTGGGAGAAAGCCCCAGCATTTT. It translates to CATPGRKPQHF.

This chain's CDR3 is CASQGTSHSPLHF. DNA for the CDR3: TGTGCCAGTCAGGGAACGTCACATTCACCCCTCCACTTT. This rearrangement joins TRBV19 to TRBJ1-6; the D gene is possibly TRBD1 (5 bases). CDR1 is LNHDA, CDR2 SQIVND, per germline (reference sequence). This CDR3 is 13 amino acids long. The germline V and J ends were trimmed by 8 bases and 8 bases, with 13 bases remaining between them.

In this sample, this clonotype turned up a few times. J is TRBJ2-5 and V is TRBV12-3 or TRBV12-4; the D is unclear. The CDR3 contains 14 residues. V was clipped by 3 bases and J by 7 bases, with 15 bases between them. The CDR3 reads CASSFTPRPGTQYF. CDR3 in DNA: TGTGCCAGCAGTTTTACCCCTCGACCGGGGACCCAGTACTTC.